This T cell receptor (beta chain) was sequenced for a study of cytomegalovirus exposure and HLA in healthy donors. Study-level findings and limits: A later analysis found common viral pathogens apparently linked to several of the most significant clusters. An analysis was carried out later, and it reportedly showed fewer N-insertions in an Asian-associated ancestry cluster than the approximately 700-donor mean. Being productive about 90% or about 30% of the time was typical of most TCR beta V segments in an earlier analysis. Accounts indicate the classifier identified cytomegalovirus status with strong specificity and sensitivity.

On this clone itself: Its antigen remains unknown.

In the PCR, 60 Vbeta and 13 Jbeta primers were used. Assay used: immunoSEQ multiplex PCR; TCRdb lists only in-frame clones, some missing. The sample has about 170,000 clones; approximately 80% are singletons. The CDR3 has 15 residues. Between the trimmed V and J ends, which lost 1 base and 5 bases, there was a span of 11 bases. Germline lookup yields CDR1 SEHNR and CDR2 FQNEAQ (reference sequence). The material sequenced was PBMCs. This receptor was taken from a woman aged 45-65 years in good health and CMV-seronegative. The chain joins TRBV7-9 to TRBJ2-2; tentative D call: TRBD1 (5 bases). Here the CDR3 reads CASSLEAGNTGELFF. The DNA of the CDR3 is TGTGCCAGCAGCTTAGAAGCAGGGAATACCGGGGAGCTGTTTTTT.